This T cell receptor beta chain came from a study of blood T cell repertoires in COVID-19. The table came from immunoSEQ multiplex PCR; TCRdb's copy has only in-frame clones and leaves some out. This sample carries about 170,000 clones, approximately 85% of them seen once, and the ten largest clones take roughly 1.3%. Trimming took off 2 bases at V and 0 bases at J, with 12 bases between the two ends. The length of the CDR3 is 16 residues. Per germline, CDR1 LGHNA and CDR2 YSLEER. Material for sequencing was peripheral blood. The J gene is TRBJ2-3, the V gene TRBV4-3, with D uncertain. The clonotype originates from a man aged 55 to 70 who had recovered from COVID-19. CDR3 loop: CASSQSLPSSTDTQYF. CDR3 DNA sequence: TGCGCCAGCAGCCAAAGTCTACCCTCTAGCACAGATACGCAGTATTTT.